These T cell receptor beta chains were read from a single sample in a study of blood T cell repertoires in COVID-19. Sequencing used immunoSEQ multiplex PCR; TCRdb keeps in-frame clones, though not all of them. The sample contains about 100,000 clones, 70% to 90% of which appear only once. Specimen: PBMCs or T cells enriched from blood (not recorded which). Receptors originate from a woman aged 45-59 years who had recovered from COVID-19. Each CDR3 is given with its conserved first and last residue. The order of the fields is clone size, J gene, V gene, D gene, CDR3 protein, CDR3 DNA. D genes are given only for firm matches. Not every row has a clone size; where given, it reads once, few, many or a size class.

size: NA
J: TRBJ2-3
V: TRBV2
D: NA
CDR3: CASNPGASGDTQYF
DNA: TGTGCCAGCAACCCAGGGGCATCTGGAGATACGCAGTATTTT

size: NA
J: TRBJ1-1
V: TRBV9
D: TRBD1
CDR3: CASSAWTGGGLTEAFF
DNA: TGTGCCAGCAGCGCTTGGACAGGGGGCGGGTTGACTGAAGCTTTCTTT

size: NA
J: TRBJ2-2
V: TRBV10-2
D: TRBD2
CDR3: CASRKTSGGDTGELFF
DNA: TGCGCCAGCAGAAAAACTAGCGGGGGTGACACCGGGGAGCTGTTTTTT

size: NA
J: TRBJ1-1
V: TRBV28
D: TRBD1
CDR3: CASITQGEAFF
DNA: TGTGCCAGCATTACACAGGGGGAAGCTTTCTTT

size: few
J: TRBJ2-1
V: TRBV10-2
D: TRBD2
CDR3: CASSESGLALTYNEQFF
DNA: TGCGCCAGCAGTGAGTCGGGACTAGCTTTAACCTACAATGAGCAGTTCTTC

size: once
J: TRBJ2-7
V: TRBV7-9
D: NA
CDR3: CASSPTQPRTGNYEQYF
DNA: TGTGCCAGCAGCCCGACCCAACCAAGGACGGGGAACTACGAGCAGTACTTC

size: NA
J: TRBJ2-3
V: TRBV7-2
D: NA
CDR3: CASTPRRGSTDTQYF
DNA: TGTGCCAGCACCCCCCGACGGGGAAGCACAGATACGCAGTATTTT

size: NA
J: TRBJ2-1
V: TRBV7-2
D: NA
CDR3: CASSRDSPLNEQFF
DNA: TGTGCCAGCAGCAGGGACTCGCCCCTCAATGAGCAGTTCTTC

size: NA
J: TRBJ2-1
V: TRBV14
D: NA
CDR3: CASSQSPGGVQFF
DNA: TGTGCCAGCAGCCAATCTCCCGGGGGAGTGCAGTTCTTC

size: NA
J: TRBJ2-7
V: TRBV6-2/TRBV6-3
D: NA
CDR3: CASSYPVVGAYEQYF
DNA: TGTGCCAGCAGTTACCCGGTGGTAGGGGCCTACGAGCAGTACTTC

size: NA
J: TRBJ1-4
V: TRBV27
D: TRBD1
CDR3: CASSLRSGTGAGEKLFF
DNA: TGTGCCAGCAGTTTAAGATCCGGGACAGGGGCTGGGGAAAAACTGTTTTTT

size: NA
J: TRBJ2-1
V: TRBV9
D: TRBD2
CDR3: CASSASGTSALSEQFF
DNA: TGTGCCAGCAGCGCTTCCGGGACTAGCGCCCTGAGTGAGCAGTTCTTC

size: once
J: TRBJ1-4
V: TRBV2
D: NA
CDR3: CASSGPGEKLFF
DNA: TGTGCCAGCAGTGGACCGGGGGAAAAACTGTTTTTT

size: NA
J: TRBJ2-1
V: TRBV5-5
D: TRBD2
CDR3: CASSSRTSGAYNEQFF
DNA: TGTGCCAGCAGCTCCCGGACTAGCGGGGCATACAATGAGCAGTTCTTC

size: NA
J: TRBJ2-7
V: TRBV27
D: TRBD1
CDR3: CASSPRQGYEQYF
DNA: TGTGCCAGCAGTCCCCGACAGGGTTACGAGCAGTACTTC

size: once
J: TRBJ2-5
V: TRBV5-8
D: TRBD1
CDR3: CASSRRTGIQETQYF
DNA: TGTGCCAGCAGCCGCAGGACAGGCATACAAGAGACCCAGTACTTC

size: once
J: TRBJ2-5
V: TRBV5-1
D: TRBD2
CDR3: CASSLRYSLAGQETQYF
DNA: TGCGCCAGCAGCTTGCGGTATTCCTTAGCGGGGCAAGAGACCCAGTACTTC

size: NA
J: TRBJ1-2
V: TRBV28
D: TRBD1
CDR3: CASSWFHRGQSGYTF
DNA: TGTGCCAGCAGTTGGTTTCACAGGGGGCAATCTGGCTACACCTTC

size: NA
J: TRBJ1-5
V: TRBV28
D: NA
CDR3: CASSFRQAGNQPQHF
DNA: TGTGCCAGCAGTTTTCGACAGGCCGGGAATCAGCCCCAGCATTTT

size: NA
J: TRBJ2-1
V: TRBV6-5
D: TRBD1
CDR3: CASRSGTGNFNEQFF
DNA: TGTGCCAGCAGATCCGGGACAGGGAATTTCAATGAGCAGTTCTTC

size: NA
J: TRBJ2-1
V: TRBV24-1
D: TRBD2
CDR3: CATSDLLALEQFF
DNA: TGTGCCACCAGTGATTTACTAGCGCTTGAGCAGTTCTTC

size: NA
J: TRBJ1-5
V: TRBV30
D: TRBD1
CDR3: CAWSDIGTGSYSNQPQHF
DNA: TGTGCCTGGAGTGACATCGGGACAGGGTCTTATAGCAATCAGCCCCAGCATTTT

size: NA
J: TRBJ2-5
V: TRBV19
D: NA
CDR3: CASSTSETQYF
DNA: TGTGCCAGTAGTACTTCAGAGACCCAGTACTTC

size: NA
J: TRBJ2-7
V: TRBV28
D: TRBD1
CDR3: CASSFGWDSETYEQYF
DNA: TGTGCCAGCAGTTTCGGGTGGGACAGTGAAACCTACGAGCAGTACTTC

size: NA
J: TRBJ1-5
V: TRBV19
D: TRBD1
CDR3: CASSTGTGGYQPQHF
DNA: TGTGCCAGTAGCACCGGGACAGGGGGTTATCAGCCCCAGCATTTT

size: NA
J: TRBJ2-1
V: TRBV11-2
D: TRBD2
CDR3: CASSLVGRGNYNEQFF
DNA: TGTGCCAGCAGCTTAGTTGGGCGGGGGAACTACAATGAGCAGTTCTTC

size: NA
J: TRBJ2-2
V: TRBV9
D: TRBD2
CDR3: CASSVNGTRLNTGELFF
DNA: TGTGCCAGCAGCGTAAACGGGACTAGGCTAAACACCGGGGAGCTGTTTTTT

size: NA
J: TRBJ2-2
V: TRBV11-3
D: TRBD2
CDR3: CASSLRLAANTGELFF
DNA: TGTGCCAGCAGCTTACGACTAGCGGCCAACACCGGGGAGCTGTTTTTT

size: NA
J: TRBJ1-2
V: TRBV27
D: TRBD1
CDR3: CASSARTGAYGYTF
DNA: TGTGCCAGCAGTGCCCGGACAGGGGCCTATGGCTACACCTTC

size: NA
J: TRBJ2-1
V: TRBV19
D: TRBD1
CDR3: CASSYRDRVFNEQFF
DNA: TGTGCCAGTAGTTACCGGGACAGGGTCTTCAATGAGCAGTTCTTC